Below, 11 T cell receptor beta chains from the same sample are listed, as sequenced in a study of T cell responses to AZD1222 COVID-19 vaccine. This table comes from immunoSEQ multiplex PCR, and its TCRdb copy is limited to in-frame clones, with some not included. The sample table sets out 150,000 or so clones. The sequenced sample was peripheral blood. The receptors stem from an adult in good health.

V and J are TRBV2 and TRBJ1-6; 8 bases map to TRBD1. The germline V gene encodes CDR1 SNHLY and CDR2 FYNNEI. The CDR3 contains 15 residues. V lost 8 bases and J lost 5; bases outside the gene matches: 8. The CDR3 DNA sequence: TGTGCCAGCCGGGACAGGCAAAACAATAATTCACCCCTCCACTTT. This encodes CASRDRQNNNSPLHF.

This chain uses TRBV19 with TRBJ2-3; D is unresolved. This CDR3 region has 15 residues. The germline CDR1 and CDR2 sequences are LNHDA and SQIVND (reference sequence). Trimming shortened V by 7 bases and J by 0 bases, and 14 bases separated the two germline ends. The CDR3 loop reads CASTRQGRSTDTQYF. As DNA, the CDR3 is TGTGCCAGTACCCGACAAGGCCGTAGCACAGATACGCAGTATTTT.

The rearrangement joins TRBV7-2 to TRBJ1-5; TRBD1 might be the D (6 bases). The CDR3 consists of 15 residues. Germline V CDR1 and CDR2: SGHTA, FQGNSA. V dropped 5 bases and J dropped 4 bases, with 15 bases sitting between them. Here the CDR3 reads CASSTSRDINQPQHF. The DNA for the CDR3 is TGTGCCAGCAGCACAAGCCGGGACATAAATCAGCCCCAGCATTTT.

The chain couples TRBV27 to TRBJ1-2; the match to TRBD1 covers 9 bases. The CDR3 spans 15 residues. V lost 5 bases and J lost 5; bases outside the gene matches: 9. Germline CDR1 reads MNHEY; CDR2 reads SMNVEV (reference sequence). The CDR3 reads CASSPRDRVGYGYTF. CDR3 sequence (DNA): TGTGCCAGCAGTCCGCGGGACAGGGTAGGGTATGGCTACACCTTC.

The rearrangement links TRBV3-1 (or the pseudogene TRBV3-2) to TRBJ1-1, with D possibly TRBD1 on 5 matching bases. The V end lost 5 bases, the J end lost 1 base, and 14 bases lay between the germline ends. Per the germline V gene, CDR1 is LGHDT and CDR2 is YNNKEL (reference sequence). The CDR3 length is 15 residues. The CDR3 sequence is CASSNLGGANTEAFF. CDR3 nucleotide sequence: TGTGCCAGCAGCAACCTGGGAGGGGCGAACACTGAAGCTTTCTTT.

V gene TRBV11-2 combines with J gene TRBJ2-3; 8 bases map to TRBD1. Germline V gene lookup returns CDR1 SGHAT and CDR2 FQNNGV. Trimming took 1 base from V and 2 from J; bases not matched to a gene: 8. The CDR3 spans 17 residues. The CDR3 loop is CASSLGRTGGLTDTQYF. Here the CDR3 DNA reads TGTGCCAGCAGCTTAGGTCGAACAGGGGGACTCACAGATACGCAGTATTTT.

The V gene is TRBV6-6, the J gene TRBJ1-4, with TRBD1 as a possible D gene (5 bases). The CDR3 loop spans 16 amino acids. Trimming pared 4 bases from V and 0 bases from J, leaving 12 bases between. Looked up from germline, CDR1 is MNHNY and CDR2 is SVGAGI (reference sequence). The CDR3 spells CASSSPDSATNEKLFF. CDR3 coding DNA: TGTGCCAGCAGTTCCCCCGACAGCGCAACTAATGAAAAACTGTTTTTT.

V gene TRBV20-1 combines with J gene TRBJ2-2, with 7 nucleotides matching TRBD2. The CDR3 has 14 amino acids. The V gene's germline CDR1 is DFQATT and CDR2 SNEGSKA (reference sequence). The J segment lost 0 bases and the V segment lost 3 bases, leaving 1 base of the junction unmatched. The CDR3 is CSASGLANTGELFF. DNA of the CDR3: TGCAGTGCTAGTGGACTAGCGAACACCGGGGAGCTGTTTTTT.

CDR3: CASSRFGTEAFF. CDR3 DNA sequence: TGTGCCAGCAGCCGCTTTGGGACTGAAGCTTTCTTT. The J gene is TRBJ1-1, the V gene TRBV9; no clear D. Germline V lookup: CDR1 SGDLS, CDR2 YYNGEE. CDR3 length: 12 residues. V shed 4 bases and J shed 5 bases, with 9 bases lying between them.

The CDR3 DNA reads as TGTGCCAGCAGCCAAGGGCGGGGGAACACTGAAGCTTTCTTT. The encoded protein is CASSQGRGNTEAFF. V and J are TRBV3-1 (or the pseudogene TRBV3-2) and TRBJ1-1; no firm D call. CDR3 length equals 14 residues. CDR1 and CDR2 (germline): LGHDT, YNNKEL (reference sequence). The germline V and J ends were trimmed by 1 base and 1 base, with 7 bases remaining between them.

V is TRBV7-9 and J is TRBJ1-3, with 7 bases fitting TRBD1. This CDR3 is built from 14 residues. The ends lost 8 bases at V and 3 bases at J; junction bases unmatched: 7. Per germline, CDR1 SEHNR and CDR2 FQNEAQ (reference sequence). The CDR3 DNA sequence: TGTGCCAGCGGATTCTACAGGGGTGGAAACACCATATATTTT. It codes for CASGFYRGGNTIYF.